What follows describes a single TCR beta chain. The germline V and J ends were trimmed by 6 bases and 12 bases, with 15 bases remaining between them. The CDR3 totals 11 residues. CDR1 is DFQATT, CDR2 SNEGSKA, per germline (reference sequence). These data originate in a study of blood T cell repertoires in COVID-19. On the study more broadly: Material from acute and convalescent COVID-19 was sourced from the United States, Italy and Spain. Sources were T cells, B-cell-depleted T cells, or PBMCs; the material itself was cDNA or gDNA.

Produced via immunoSEQ multiplex PCR; TCRdb's table is partial and in-frame only. The table shows 120,000 or so clones, with 88% occurring only once. Material for sequencing was peripheral blood. The rearrangement joins TRBV20-1 to TRBJ2-1; no firm D call. The source is a man in his fifties with acute or convalescent COVID-19. CDR3 sequence: CSAGDRVSQFF. CDR3 nucleotides: TGCAGTGCCGGCGACCGGGTCTCGCAGTTCTTC.